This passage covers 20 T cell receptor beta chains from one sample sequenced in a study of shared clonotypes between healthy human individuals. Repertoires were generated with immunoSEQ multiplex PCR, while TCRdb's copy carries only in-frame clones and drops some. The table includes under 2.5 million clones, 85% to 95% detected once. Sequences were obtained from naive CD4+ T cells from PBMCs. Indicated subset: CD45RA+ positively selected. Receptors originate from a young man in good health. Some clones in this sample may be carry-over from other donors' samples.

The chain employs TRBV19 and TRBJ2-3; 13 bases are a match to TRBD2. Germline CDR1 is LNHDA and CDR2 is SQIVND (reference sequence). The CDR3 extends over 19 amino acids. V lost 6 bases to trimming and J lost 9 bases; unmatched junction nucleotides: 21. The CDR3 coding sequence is TGTGCCAGTAGACCGGGACTAGCGGGACAGGGCCTCGGCAACCGGACGCAGTATTTT. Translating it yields CASRPGLAGQGLGNRTQYF.

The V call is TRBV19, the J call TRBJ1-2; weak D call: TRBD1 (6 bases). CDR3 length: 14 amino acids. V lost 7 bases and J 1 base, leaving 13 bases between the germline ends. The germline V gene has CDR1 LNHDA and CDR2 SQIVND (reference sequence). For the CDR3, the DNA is TGTGCCAGTACCCCGACAGGTGTTAACTATGGCTACACCTTC. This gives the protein CASTPTGVNYGYTF.

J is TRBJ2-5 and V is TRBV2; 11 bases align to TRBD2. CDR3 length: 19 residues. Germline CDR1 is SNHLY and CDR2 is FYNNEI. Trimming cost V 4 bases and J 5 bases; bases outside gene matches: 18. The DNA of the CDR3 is TGTGCCAGCAGTGCCGCCCTAATGGGACTAGCGGATACATCGGAGACCCAGTACTTC. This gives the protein CASSAALMGLADTSETQYF.

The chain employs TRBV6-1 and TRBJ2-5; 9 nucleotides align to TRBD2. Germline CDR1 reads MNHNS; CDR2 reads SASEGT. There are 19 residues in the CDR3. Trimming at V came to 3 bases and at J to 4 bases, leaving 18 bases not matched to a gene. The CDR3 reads CASSEAGVLSSGILETQYF. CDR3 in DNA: TGTGCCAGCAGTGAGGCGGGGGTGTTGTCTAGCGGGATATTAGAGACCCAGTACTTC.

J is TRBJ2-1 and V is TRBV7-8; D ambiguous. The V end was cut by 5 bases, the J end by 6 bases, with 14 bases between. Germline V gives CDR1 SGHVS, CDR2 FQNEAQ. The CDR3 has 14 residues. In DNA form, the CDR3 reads TGTGCCAGCAGCCCCGCCTTTAACGGCAATGAGCAGTTCTTC. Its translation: CASSPAFNGNEQFF.

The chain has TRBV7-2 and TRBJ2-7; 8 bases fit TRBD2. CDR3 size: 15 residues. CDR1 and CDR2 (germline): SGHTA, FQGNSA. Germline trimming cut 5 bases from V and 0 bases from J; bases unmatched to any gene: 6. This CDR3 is CASSISGKNSYEQYF. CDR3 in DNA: TGTGCCAGCAGCATTAGCGGGAAGAACTCCTACGAGCAGTACTTC. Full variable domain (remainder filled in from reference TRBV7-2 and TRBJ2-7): GAGVSQSPSNKVTEKGKDVELRCDPISGHTALYWYRQSLGQGLEFLIYFQGNSAPDKSGLPSDRFSAERTGGSVSTLTIQRTQQEDSAVYLCASSISGKNSYEQYFGPGTRLTVT.

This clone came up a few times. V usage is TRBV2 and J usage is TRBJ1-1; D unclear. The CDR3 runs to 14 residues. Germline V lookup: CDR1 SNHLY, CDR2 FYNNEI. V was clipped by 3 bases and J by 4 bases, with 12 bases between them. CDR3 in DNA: TGTGCCAGCAGTGAGGGCAGGAGGCGCACTGAAGCTTTCTTT. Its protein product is CASSEGRRRTEAFF.

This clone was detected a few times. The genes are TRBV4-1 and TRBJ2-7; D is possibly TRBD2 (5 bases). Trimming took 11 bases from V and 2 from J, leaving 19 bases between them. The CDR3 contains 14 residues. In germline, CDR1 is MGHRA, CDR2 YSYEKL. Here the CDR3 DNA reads TGCGCCCCGCAGCCTGGCGGGCACACCTACGAGCAGTACTTC. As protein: CAPQPGGHTYEQYF.

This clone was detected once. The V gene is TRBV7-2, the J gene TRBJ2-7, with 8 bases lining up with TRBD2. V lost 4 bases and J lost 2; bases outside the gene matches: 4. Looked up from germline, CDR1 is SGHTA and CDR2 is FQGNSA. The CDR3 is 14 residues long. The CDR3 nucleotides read TGTGCCAGCAGCTCTCCGGGACTAGCCTACGAGCAGTACTTC. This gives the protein CASSSPGLAYEQYF.

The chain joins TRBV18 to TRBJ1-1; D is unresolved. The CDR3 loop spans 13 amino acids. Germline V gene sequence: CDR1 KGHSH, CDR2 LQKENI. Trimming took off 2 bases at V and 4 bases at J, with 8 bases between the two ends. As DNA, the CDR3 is TGTGCCAGCTCACCAAACTATTCCACTGAAGCTTTCTTT. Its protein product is CASSPNYSTEAFF.

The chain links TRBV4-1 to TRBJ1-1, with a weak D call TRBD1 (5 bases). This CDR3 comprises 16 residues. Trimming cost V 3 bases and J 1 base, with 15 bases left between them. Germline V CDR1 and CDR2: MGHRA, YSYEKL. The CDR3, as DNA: TGCGCCAGCAGCCAGGTCCTAGGGACTGGGAACACTGAAGCTTTCTTT. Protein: CASSQVLGTGNTEAFF.

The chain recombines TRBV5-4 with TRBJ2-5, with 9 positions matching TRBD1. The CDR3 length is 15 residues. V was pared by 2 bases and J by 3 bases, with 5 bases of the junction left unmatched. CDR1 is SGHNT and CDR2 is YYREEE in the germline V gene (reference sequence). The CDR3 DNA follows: TGTGCCAGCAGCTTACGGACAGGGGTGGAAGAGACCCAGTACTTC. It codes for CASSLRTGVEETQYF.

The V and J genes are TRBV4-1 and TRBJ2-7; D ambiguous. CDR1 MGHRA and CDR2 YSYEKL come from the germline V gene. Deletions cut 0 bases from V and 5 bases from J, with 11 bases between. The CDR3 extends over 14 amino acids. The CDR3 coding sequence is TGCGCCAGCAGCCAAGACAGTAGGATGGACGAGCAGTACTTC. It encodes CASSQDSRMDEQYF.

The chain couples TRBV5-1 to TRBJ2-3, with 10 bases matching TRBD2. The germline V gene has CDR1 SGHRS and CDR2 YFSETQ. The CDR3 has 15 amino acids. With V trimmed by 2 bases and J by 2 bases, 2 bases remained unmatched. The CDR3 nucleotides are TGCGCCAGCAGCTTAGCGGGAGGGTACACAGATACGCAGTATTTT. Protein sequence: CASSLAGGYTDTQYF.

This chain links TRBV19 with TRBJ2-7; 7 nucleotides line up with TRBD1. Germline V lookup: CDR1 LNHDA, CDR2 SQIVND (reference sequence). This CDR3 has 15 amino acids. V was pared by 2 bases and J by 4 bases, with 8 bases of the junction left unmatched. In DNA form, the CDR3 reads TGTGCCAGTAGTATAAGACGCAGGGGGTTATACGAGCAGTACTTC. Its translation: CASSIRRRGLYEQYF.

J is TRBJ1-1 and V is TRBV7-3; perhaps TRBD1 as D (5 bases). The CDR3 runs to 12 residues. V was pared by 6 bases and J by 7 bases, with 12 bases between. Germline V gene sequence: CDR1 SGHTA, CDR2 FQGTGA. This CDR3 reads CASSPSGLEAFF. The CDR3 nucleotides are TGTGCCAGCAGTCCCTCGGGACTTGAAGCTTTCTTT.

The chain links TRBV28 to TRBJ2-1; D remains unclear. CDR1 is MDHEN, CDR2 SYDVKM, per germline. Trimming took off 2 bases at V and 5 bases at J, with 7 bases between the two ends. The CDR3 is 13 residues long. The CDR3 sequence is CASSLRANNEQFF. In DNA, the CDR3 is TGTGCCAGCAGTTTAAGGGCAAACAATGAGCAGTTCTTC.

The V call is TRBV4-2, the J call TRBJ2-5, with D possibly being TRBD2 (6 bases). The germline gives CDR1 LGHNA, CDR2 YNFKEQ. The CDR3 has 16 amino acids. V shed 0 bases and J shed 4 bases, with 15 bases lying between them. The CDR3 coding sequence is TGTGCCAGCAGCCAAGAGGGGACCGCGGGGCCAGAGACCCAGTACTTC. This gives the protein CASSQEGTAGPETQYF.

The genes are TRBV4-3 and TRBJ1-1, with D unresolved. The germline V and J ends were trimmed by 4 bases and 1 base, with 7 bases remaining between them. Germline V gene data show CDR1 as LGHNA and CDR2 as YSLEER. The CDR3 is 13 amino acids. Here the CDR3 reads CASSRNENTEAFF. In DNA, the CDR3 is TGCGCCAGCAGCCGGAACGAGAACACTGAAGCTTTCTTT.

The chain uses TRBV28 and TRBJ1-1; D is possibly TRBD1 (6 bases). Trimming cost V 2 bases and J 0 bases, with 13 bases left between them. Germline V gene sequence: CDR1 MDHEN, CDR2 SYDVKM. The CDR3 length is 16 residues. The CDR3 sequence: CASSLATGHLNTEAFF. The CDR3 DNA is TGTGCCAGCAGTTTAGCTACAGGGCATCTGAACACTGAAGCTTTCTTT.